This T cell receptor (beta chain) was sequenced during a study of cytotoxic CD8 clonotypes in ibrutinib-treated CLL. About the research overall: Partial response occurred in about 25 patients and complete response in 2; at median approximately 68 months, around 14 remained remitted and approximately twelve progressed. Mean per-sample yields comprised roughly 260,000 productive templates and tens of thousands of productive rearrangements.

Investigators sought sequencing depths of between 1 in 200,000 and 1 in 1 million T cells. The assay was immunoSEQ multiplex PCR, and TCRdb's table has in-frame clones only and misses some. The sample has about 14,000 clones; 64% are singletons. Whole-study results and caveats: Baseline-level clonality went beyond age-matched healthy donors and moved in step with circulating CD8+ T-cell counts.

In the case of this clone: As yet, its antigen is unknown.

Sequenced material: PBMCs, taken before ibrutinib treatment. This clonotype was obtained from a human donor with chronic lymphocytic leukemia.

The CDR3 here is CASRLTPWSNQPQHF. CDR3 bases: TGTGCCAGCAGACTGACACCTTGGAGCAATCAGCCCCAGCATTTT. V usage is TRBV27 and J usage is TRBJ1-5; D not resolved. The CDR3 has 15 amino acids. The V and J ends lost 6 bases and 1 base respectively, with 13 bases between them. Germline V lookup: CDR1 MNHEY, CDR2 SMNVEV (reference sequence).